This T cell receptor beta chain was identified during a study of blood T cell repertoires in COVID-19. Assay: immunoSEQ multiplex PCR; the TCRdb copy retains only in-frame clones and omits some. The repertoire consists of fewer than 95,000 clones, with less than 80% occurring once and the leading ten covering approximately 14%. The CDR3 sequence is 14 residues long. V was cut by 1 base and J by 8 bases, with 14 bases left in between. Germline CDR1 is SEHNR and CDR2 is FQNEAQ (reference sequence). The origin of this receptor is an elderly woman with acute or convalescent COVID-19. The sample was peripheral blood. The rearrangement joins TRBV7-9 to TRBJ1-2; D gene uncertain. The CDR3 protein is CASSLGAGDRGYTF. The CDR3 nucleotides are TGTGCCAGCAGCTTAGGAGCGGGAGACCGGGGCTACACCTTC.